The following is a T cell receptor (beta chain) sequence with its context. CDR1 SGHDT and CDR2 YYEEEE come from the germline V gene. Trimming pared 0 bases from V and 0 bases from J, leaving 13 bases between. The CDR3 has 17 amino acids. The entry originates in a study of STAT5B mutations in CD4+ large granular lymphocyte leukemia. Produced via immunoSEQ multiplex PCR; TCRdb's table is partial and in-frame only. Of over 35,000 clones listed, more than 80% are singletons. V usage is TRBV5-6 and J usage is TRBJ1-5; D is undetermined. The sample was CD4+ T cells from blood buffy coats. This TCR came from a human donor in good health. In DNA form, the CDR3 reads TGTGCCAGCAGCTTGGCCTCGGCAGGCTATAGCAATCAGCCCCAGCATTTT. Translated: CASSLASAGYSNQPQHF.